The 16 T cell receptor beta chains below all came from one sample that was sequenced in a study of blood T cells in healthy people across ages. Then a second PCR, running roughly 7 to 11 cycles, was carried out with a sample-barcoded 5' primer and a J-beta primer mix. TCRdb processed the 5' RACE reads anew with MiXCR; each CDR3 protein has one entry. This table has 600,000 to 900,000 distinct CDR3 sequences, about 26% appearing once. This same sample was also taken into another study, of T cells of mothers and their children.

Sequencing input: blood. The receptors were gathered from a boy younger than 18 in good health.

A remark on this clonotype: One end of the junction fails to match germline, which may point to a read error. The chain employs TRBV13 and TRBJ2-1, with 11 bases fitting TRBD2. Germline CDR1 and CDR2: PRHDT and FYEKMQ (reference sequence). CDR3 length: 14 amino acids. Written as DNA, the CDR3 is TGTGCCAGCAGAGGGGGACTAGCGGCCAATGAGCGGTTCTTC. It codes for CASRGGLAANERFF.

This clonotype was recorded only once. The gene calls are TRBV21-1 and TRBJ2-7; the table's D call TRBD1 went unverified against the DNA. TRBV21-1 is an annotated pseudogene. The CDR3 contains 15 residues. The CDR3 DNA follows: TGTGCCAGCAGCCCTGATCCCGCGGGAGTCTACGAGCAGTACTTC. Amino acids: CASSPDPAGVYEQYF.

A few counts support this clonotype. The CDR3 loop is CASSQTASSYEQYF. DNA for the CDR3: TGCGCCAGCAGCCAAACGGCAAGCTCCTACGAGCAGTACTTC. V usage is TRBV4-1 and J usage is TRBJ2-7; D gene uncertain. The length of the CDR3 is 14 residues. The germline gives CDR1 MGHRA, CDR2 YSYEKL. Trimming cost V 2 bases and J 0 bases, with 8 bases left between them.

This clonotype was seen a few times. The chain combines TRBV4-1 with TRBJ2-2; D is unclear. The V and J ends lost 5 bases and 1 base respectively, with 14 bases between them. Germline CDR1 is MGHRA and CDR2 is YSYEKL. This CDR3 is 16 amino acids long. The CDR3 spells CASSSTRPLNTGELFF. DNA of the CDR3: TGCGCCAGCAGCTCTACTCGACCTTTGAACACCGGGGAGCTGTTTTTT.

This chain connects TRBV12-3 or TRBV12-4 to TRBJ2-5; TRBD2 matches at 10 bases. V lost 11 bases and J lost 7; bases outside the gene matches: 13. The CDR3 loop spans 14 amino acids. CDR3 amino acids: CAGLHPSGGGTQYF. DNA of the CDR3: TGTGCCGGGCTCCACCCCAGCGGGGGGGGGACCCAGTACTTC.

This chain uses TRBV12-3 or TRBV12-4 with TRBJ2-1, with TRBD2 identical over 7 bases. The DNA end lines up better with TRBJ2-7; the J call may be wrong. The CDR3 has 13 residues. CDR3 coding DNA: TGTGCCAGCAGCGCGGGAGTCTCCTACGAGCAGTACTTC. Translation: CASSAGVSYEQYF.

This sequence joins TRBV28 and TRBJ1-4; 7 bases are shared with TRBD1. The germline V gene encodes CDR1 MDHEN and CDR2 SYDVKM. V shed 2 bases and J 2 bases; nucleotides not matched to a gene: 2. The CDR3 is 15 residues long. The CDR3 coding sequence is TGTGCCAGCAGTTTAGTACAGGGGACTAATGAAAAACTGTTTTTT. This translates into CASSLVQGTNEKLFF.

This clonotype was seen more than once but under ten times. This chain uses TRBV21-1 with TRBJ2-1; the tabulated D call, TRBD2, remains unverified against the DNA. TRBV21-1 is assigned pseudogene status. This CDR3 has 16 amino acids. CDR3 coding DNA: TGTGCCAGCAGCCCGGCGGCAGGCCGGGGGTTCAATGAGCAGTTCTTC. Translating gives CASSPAAGRGFNEQFF.

This clonotype was seen a few times. The junction and the germline gene differ at one end; a read error may be behind it. This chain connects TRBV9 to TRBJ2-1; 10 bases line up with TRBD2. The germline CDR1 and CDR2 sequences are SGDLS and YYNGEE. The CDR3 extends over 13 amino acids. The CDR3 nucleotides read TGTGCCAGCAGCAACCGCAGCGGGGGGGCCAGGATCTTC. Translation gives CASSNRSGGARIF.

The chain carries TRBV4-1 and TRBJ2-5; no clear D gene. V shed 0 bases and J shed 6 bases, with 8 bases lying between them. The CDR3 extends over 13 amino acids. CDR1 and CDR2 (germline): MGHRA, YSYEKL. In DNA, the CDR3 is TGCGCCAGCAGCCAAGAGGATTTGAAGACCCAGTACTTC. Protein: CASSQEDLKTQYF.

A few counts support this clonotype. The rearrangement joins TRBV28 to TRBJ2-1; a weak D match, TRBD1 (5 bases). The CDR3 extends over 12 amino acids. Trimming shortened V by 2 bases and J by 12 bases, and 11 bases separated the two germline ends. Germline V lookup: CDR1 MDHEN, CDR2 SYDVKM. CDR3: CASSLNTGTQFF. The CDR3 bases are TGTGCCAGCAGTTTAAATACAGGCACGCAGTTCTTC.

This rearrangement joins TRBV12-3 or TRBV12-4 to TRBJ1-1, with D unclear. CDR3 length: 12 amino acids. V was cut by 6 bases and J by 2 bases, with 7 bases left in between. The CDR3 DNA sequence: TGTGCCAGCAGGGATCTAAACACTGAAGCTTTCTTT. This encodes CASRDLNTEAFF.

This clonotype was picked up a small number of times. The genes are TRBV6-2 or TRBV6-3 and TRBJ1-5, with a possible D match to TRBD1 (5 bases). The ends were cut back, 7 bases at V and 0 bases at J, with 16 bases in the middle. The CDR3 consists of 16 residues. In germline, CDR1 is MNHEY, CDR2 SVGEGT. The CDR3 loop is CASNYRDGYSNQPQHF. CDR3 DNA: TGTGCCAGCAACTATAGGGACGGTTATAGCAATCAGCCCCAGCATTTT.

This chain's CDR3 is CASSASGGASEQFF. The CDR3, as DNA: TGTGCCAGCAGCGCAAGCGGGGGGGCCAGTGAGCAGTTCTTC. This chain uses TRBV7-6 with TRBJ2-1, with 10 bases that match TRBD2. The V segment lost 5 bases and the J segment 9 bases; nucleotides outside the gene matches: 7. Germline V gene lookup returns CDR1 SGHVS and CDR2 FNYEAQ. The CDR3 has 14 residues.

This clonotype turned up a few times. This rearrangement joins TRBV6-5 to TRBJ2-5; 12 positions match TRBD2. The CDR3 covers 16 residues. The germline V gene has CDR1 MNHEY and CDR2 SVGAGI. Unmatched junction bases numbered 4, after V lost 0 bases and J lost 5 bases. CDR3 DNA: TGTGCCAGCAGTTACTCTACCGGGACTAGCGGGGAGACCCAGTACTTC. Translation: CASSYSTGTSGETQYF.

The chain recombines TRBV5-1 with TRBJ2-1; 8 positions agree with TRBD2. The CDR3 has 16 amino acids. The trim removed 0 bases at V and 5 bases at J, leaving 7 bases unmatched. Germline lookup yields CDR1 SGHRS and CDR2 YFSETQ. The CDR3 coding sequence is TGCGCCAGCAGCTTGGACCTTAGCGGGGCACACAATGAGCAGTTCTTC. This codes for CASSLDLSGAHNEQFF.